A single sample is the source of the 24 T cell receptor beta chains below, sequenced in a study of T cell repertoires in cytomegalovirus infection. No antigens are known for them. TCRdb processed the reads anew with MiXCR; each CDR3 protein has one entry. Counted here are fewer than 850,000 distinct CDR3 sequences, 25% to 35% occurring once; the ten biggest clones make up 13%. The material was cultured CD8+ T cells from PBMCs, obtained from culture after CMV antigen stimulation. The source of these receptors is a human donor in good health (CMV status not recorded). Some clones in this sample may be carry-over from other donors' samples.

The gene calls are TRBV10-3 and TRBJ2-2, with 9 bases matching TRBD1. The germline gives CDR1 ENHRY, CDR2 SYGVKD. The CDR3 has 12 residues. After removal of 11 bases from V and 7 bases from J, the junction contained 5 bases not matched to a gene. CDR3 nucleotide sequence: TGTGCCTACAGGGGGCTGATCGGGGAGCTGTTTTTT. Translated, it gives CAYRGLIGELFF.

This clonotype turned up a few times. J is TRBJ2-3 and V is TRBV27, with TRBD1 identical over 8 bases. Germline loops: CDR1 MNHEY, CDR2 SMNVEV (reference sequence). The CDR3 totals 16 residues. Unmatched junction bases numbered 5, after V lost 1 base and J lost 2 bases. The CDR3 bases are TGTGCCAGCAGTTTATACAGGGGGTCCGTCACAGATACGCAGTATTTT. This gives the protein CASSLYRGSVTDTQYF.

The chain links TRBV27 to TRBJ2-1; 11 bases align to TRBD2. Trimming at V came to 3 bases and at J to 2 bases, leaving 6 bases not matched to a gene. Germline CDR1 and CDR2: MNHEY and SMNVEV (reference sequence). The CDR3 is made up of 17 amino acids. The CDR3: CASSFLISGGAYNEQFF. The CDR3, as DNA: TGTGCCAGCAGTTTCCTAATTAGCGGGGGGGCCTACAATGAGCAGTTCTTC.

This clonotype was seen repeatedly, ten times or more. This sequence joins TRBV7-6 and TRBJ2-3; perhaps D is TRBD1 or TRBD2 (5 bases each). Germline CDR1 reads SGHVS; CDR2 reads FNYEAQ. The CDR3 has 17 residues. V was clipped by 4 bases and J by 4 bases, with 21 bases between them. Here the CDR3 reads CASSSQPQGASADTQYF. The CDR3 DNA sequence: TGTGCCAGCAGCTCACAACCCCAGGGAGCTTCTGCAGATACGCAGTATTTT.

The gene calls are TRBV4-2 and TRBJ2-3, with D possibly TRBD1 on 5 matching bases. In germline, CDR1 is LGHNA, CDR2 YNFKEQ. The CDR3 runs to 14 residues. Between the trimmed V and J ends, which lost 6 bases and 3 bases, there was a span of 13 bases. In DNA, the CDR3 is TGTGCCAGCAGTCAGGGCTCAGGTACAGATACGCAGTATTTT. This translates into CASSQGSGTDTQYF.

The V call is TRBV11-1, the J call TRBJ2-7; 11 nucleotides line up with TRBD1. CDR1 and CDR2 (germline): SGHAT, FQDESV (reference sequence). J was trimmed by 5 bases and V by 2 bases; bases with no gene match: 2. The CDR3 spans 14 residues. The CDR3 is CASSLRTGGNEQYF. The CDR3 DNA is TGTGCCAGCAGCTTAAGGACAGGGGGCAACGAGCAGTACTTC.

The chain joins TRBV9 to TRBJ2-7; TRBD1 aligns across 9 bases. CDR1 is SGDLS and CDR2 is YYNGEE in the germline V gene. The V segment lost 0 bases and the J segment 4 bases; nucleotides outside the gene matches: 2. The CDR3 length is 14 residues. This CDR3 reads CASSVGDRGYEQYF. CDR3 bases: TGTGCCAGCAGCGTAGGTGACAGGGGGTACGAGCAGTACTTC.

The chain is built from TRBV20-1 and TRBJ2-7; 8 nucleotides agree with TRBD1. The CDR3 loop spans 15 amino acids. With 0 bases clipped from V and 4 bases from J, the junction kept 8 bases outside the gene matches. The germline V gene encodes CDR1 DFQATT and CDR2 SNEGSKA (reference sequence). CDR3 coding DNA: TGCAGTGCTAGAGATAAAAACAGGGGGAGGTACGAGCAGTACTTC. It specifies CSARDKNRGRYEQYF.

This clonotype was recorded at least ten times. V gene TRBV6-2 or TRBV6-3 combines with J gene TRBJ2-3, with TRBD2 matching over 8 bases. J lost 0 bases, V lost 2 bases, and 7 bases had no gene match. Germline V gives CDR1 MNHEY, CDR2 SVGEGT. The CDR3 spans 17 residues. As DNA, the CDR3 is TGTGCCAGCAGTTACGCGGGGGGCTATACTAGCACAGATACGCAGTATTTT. Translating gives CASSYAGGYTSTDTQYF.

The genes are TRBV15 and TRBJ2-5; the D gene is possibly TRBD2 (6 bases). Germline V lookup: CDR1 LNHNV, CDR2 YYDKDF (reference sequence). V gave up 4 bases and J gave up 4 bases, with 16 bases separating them. The CDR3 covers 15 residues. CDR3 coding DNA: TGTGCCACCAGCAAATCCCGGCAGGGAGGAGAGACCCAGTACTTC. It codes for CATSKSRQGGETQYF. The variable domain in full, completed from reference TRBV15 and TRBJ2-5, reads DAMVIQNPRYQVTQFGKPVTLSCSQTLNHNVMYWYQQKSSQAPKLLFHYYDKDFNNEADTPDNFQSRRPNTSFCFLDIRSPGLGDTAMYLCATSKSRQGGETQYFGPGTRLLVL.

The CDR3 DNA reads as TGTGCCAGCAGTAAGGACCCGGGGACCTTC. Protein sequence: CASSKDPGTF. This chain joins TRBV6-6 and TRBJ1-2; no clear D gene. The CDR3 length is 10 residues. In germline, CDR1 is MNHNY, CDR2 SVGAGI (reference sequence). Trimming stripped 5 bases from V and 14 bases from J, with 12 bases between.

This clonotype was recorded a few times. The chain carries TRBV12-3 or TRBV12-4 and TRBJ1-6, with 10 bases lining up with TRBD1. The length of the CDR3 is 16 residues. Trimming at V came to 5 bases and at J to 8 bases, leaving 9 bases not matched to a gene. The CDR3 region has the DNA TGTGCCAGCAGTAGACCTCCCGGGACAGGGGATTCACCCCTCCACTTT. This translates into CASSRPPGTGDSPLHF.

The chain has TRBV11-2 and TRBJ2-7; tentatively, D is TRBD1 or TRBD2 (5 bases each). Germline assignment: CDR1 SGHAT and CDR2 FQNNGV. V lost 4 bases to trimming and J lost 7 bases, with 14 bases between them. There are 13 residues in the CDR3. CDR3 bases: TGTGCCAGCAGCTGGTCCGGGACGCGAGAGCAGTACGTC. Translation gives CASSWSGTREQYV.

This clonotype turned up a few times. J is TRBJ1-1 and V is TRBV6-5; D possibly corresponds to TRBD1 (6 bases). V dropped 2 bases and J dropped 6 bases, with 10 bases sitting between them. The CDR3 covers 13 residues. Germline lookup yields CDR1 MNHEY and CDR2 SVGAGI. In DNA form, the CDR3 reads TGTGCCAGCAGTTACCTAGGGGGGGCTGAAGCTTTCTTT. Amino acid sequence: CASSYLGGAEAFF.

This clonotype has just a few counts. The chain links TRBV6-1 to TRBJ2-5, with 8 bases lining up with TRBD1. Germline V gene sequence: CDR1 MNHNS, CDR2 SASEGT. This CDR3 is built from 14 residues. The V gene end was trimmed by 3 bases and the J gene end by 1 base; junction bases not matched to a gene: 1. CDR3 nucleotide sequence: TGTGCCAGCAGTGAGGGACAGGTCCAAGAGACCCAGTACTTC. Amino acids: CASSEGQVQETQYF.

The CDR3 region has the DNA TGCGCCAGCAGCCAAGTTGGGGAGGAAGCTTTCTTT. Its protein product is CASSQVGEEAFF. The chain has TRBV4-1 and TRBJ1-1, with D unresolved. This CDR3 is 12 amino acids long. CDR1 MGHRA and CDR2 YSYEKL come from the germline V gene. The germline V and J ends were trimmed by 1 base and 8 bases, with 8 bases remaining between them.

The table lists this clonotype with a few counts. The chain has TRBV27 and TRBJ1-2; possible D gene TRBD1, 5 bases. The CDR3 runs to 17 residues. CDR1 is MNHEY, CDR2 SMNVEV, per germline (reference sequence). V was trimmed by 5 bases and J by 4 bases, leaving 23 bases between them. The CDR3 coding sequence is TGTGCCAGCAGTCCCGGGACCGGCTCGTCGGGAGGCTATGGCTACACCTTC. The encoded protein is CASSPGTGSSGGYGYTF.

The rearrangement links TRBV5-1 to TRBJ2-7, with a weak D call TRBD1 (5 bases). With 1 base removed from V and 2 bases from J, the gap between germline ends came to 13 bases. There are 15 residues in the CDR3. The germline CDR1 and CDR2 sequences are SGHRS and YFSETQ. The CDR3 DNA sequence: TGCGCCAGCAGCTTGAGGGGTCCTAAAACCTACGAGCAGTACTTC. This encodes CASSLRGPKTYEQYF. Full variable domain (rest looked up from reference TRBV5-1 and TRBJ2-7): KAGVTQTPRYLIKTRGQQVTLSCSPISGHRSVSWYQQTPGQGLQFLFEYFSETQRNKGNFPGRFSGRQFSNSRSEMNVSTLELGDSALYLCASSLRGPKTYEQYFGPGTRLTVT.

This clonotype was counted only a few times. This chain links TRBV7-9 with TRBJ1-3, with D unresolved. The germline CDR1 and CDR2 sequences are SEHNR and FQNEAQ (reference sequence). The CDR3 loop spans 16 amino acids. Trimming cost V 2 bases and J 4 bases, with 15 bases left between them. CDR3 nucleotide sequence: TGTGCCAGCAGCTTAAGCGGTACGGGCAGAGGAAACACCATATATTTT. Its protein is CASSLSGTGRGNTIYF.

The chain has TRBV7-6 and TRBJ1-2; the D is unclear. CDR1 is SGHVS, CDR2 FNYEAQ, per germline. This CDR3 has 13 amino acids. Deletions cut 5 bases from V and 4 bases from J, with 11 bases between. The CDR3 protein is CASSGVSGYGYTF. CDR3 DNA: TGTGCCAGCAGCGGGGTCAGTGGCTATGGCTACACCTTC.

Of note for this clonotype: This may come from a read error, since a much larger clone is one base off. The V gene is TRBV14, the J gene TRBJ1-2; no firm D call. The CDR3 spans 14 residues. V was clipped by 4 bases and J by 3 bases, with 12 bases between them. Per germline, CDR1 SGHDN and CDR2 FVKESK. The chain's CDR3 is CASSRVGEHYGYTF. CDR3 DNA sequence: TGTGCCAGCAGCCGAGTCGGGGAACACTATGGCTACACCTTC.

Only a few counts were recorded for this clonotype. This chain links TRBV5-1 with TRBJ2-6, with unresolved D. Germline V lookup: CDR1 SGHRS, CDR2 YFSETQ. V was clipped by 4 bases and J by 3 bases, with 11 bases between them. The CDR3 consists of 15 residues. CDR3 sequence: CASSHDLSGANVLTF. The CDR3 DNA reads TGCGCCAGCAGCCATGACTTGAGTGGGGCCAACGTCCTGACTTTC.

The CDR3 sequence: CASTGQGPLATNEKLFF. The CDR3 DNA follows: TGTGCCAGTACGGGACAGGGGCCCCTCGCAACTAATGAAAAACTGTTTTTT. The chain joins TRBV19 to TRBJ1-4; 10 bases match TRBD1. Germline V gene lookup returns CDR1 LNHDA and CDR2 SQIVND (reference sequence). This CDR3 has 17 amino acids. With 7 bases clipped from V and 0 bases from J, the junction kept 8 bases outside the gene matches.

In this sample, this clonotype turned up a few times. The V and J genes are TRBV12-3 or TRBV12-4 and TRBJ1-4; D gene unclear. The CDR3 covers 14 residues. Trimming removed 2 bases from V and 5 bases from J, with 9 bases in between. CDR3 coding DNA: TGTGCCAGCAGTTTAAGGCCAGGAAATGAAAAACTGTTTTTT. Protein: CASSLRPGNEKLFF.